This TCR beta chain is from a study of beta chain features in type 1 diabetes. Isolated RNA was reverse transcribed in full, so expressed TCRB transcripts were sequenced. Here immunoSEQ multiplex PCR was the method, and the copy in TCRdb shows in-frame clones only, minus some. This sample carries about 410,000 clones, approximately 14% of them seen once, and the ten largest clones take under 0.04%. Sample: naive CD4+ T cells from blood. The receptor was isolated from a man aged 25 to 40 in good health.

The CDR3 sequence: CAWSFIWDSVAGELFF. CDR3 nucleotide sequence: TGTGCCTGGAGTTTTATATGGGACAGTGTCGCCGGGGAGCTGTTTTTT. The rearrangement joins TRBV30 to TRBJ2-2; 7 bases fit TRBD1. V shed 2 bases and J 6 bases; nucleotides not matched to a gene: 12. This CDR3 has 16 amino acids. CDR1 and CDR2 (germline): GTSNPN, SVGIG (reference sequence).